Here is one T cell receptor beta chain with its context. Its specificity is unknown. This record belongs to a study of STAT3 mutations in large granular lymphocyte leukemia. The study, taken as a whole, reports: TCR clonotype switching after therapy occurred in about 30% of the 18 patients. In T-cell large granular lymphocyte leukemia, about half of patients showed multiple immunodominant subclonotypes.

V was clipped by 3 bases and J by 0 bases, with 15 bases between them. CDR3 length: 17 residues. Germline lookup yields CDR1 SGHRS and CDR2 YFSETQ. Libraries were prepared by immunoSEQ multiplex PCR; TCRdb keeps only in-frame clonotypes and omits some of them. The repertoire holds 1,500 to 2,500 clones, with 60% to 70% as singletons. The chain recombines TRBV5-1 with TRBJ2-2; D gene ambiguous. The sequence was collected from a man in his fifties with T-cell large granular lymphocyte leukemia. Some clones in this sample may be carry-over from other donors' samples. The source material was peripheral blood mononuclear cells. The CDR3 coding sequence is TGCGCCAGCAGCTATGCGCGGATCAAGGCGAACACCGGGGAGCTGTTTTTT. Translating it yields CASSYARIKANTGELFF.